One sample yielded the 13 T cell receptor beta chains listed below, sequenced in a study of blood T cell repertoires in COVID-19. The table came from immunoSEQ multiplex PCR; TCRdb's copy has only in-frame clones and leaves some out. The sample contains about 220,000 clones, about 79% of which appear only once. Sequencing input: peripheral blood. These TCRs come from a man in his fifties or sixties with active or convalescent COVID-19.

J is TRBJ1-2 and V is TRBV7-2; D possibly corresponds to TRBD1 (5 bases). The germline V and J ends were trimmed by 3 bases and 8 bases, with 10 bases remaining between them. CDR1 is SGHTA and CDR2 is FQGNSA in the germline V gene. The CDR3 has 12 amino acids. The CDR3 sequence is CASSLEGWGYTF. In DNA form, the CDR3 reads TGTGCCAGCAGCTTGGAGGGGTGGGGCTACACCTTC.

The chain employs TRBV11-2 and TRBJ2-7, with 11 positions matching TRBD2. The CDR3 sequence is 19 residues long. With 1 base clipped from V and 7 bases from J, the junction kept 18 bases outside the gene matches. The germline CDR1 and CDR2 sequences are SGHAT and FQNNGV. CDR3 in amino acids: CASSLGGLAGGPPHLEQYF. DNA of the CDR3: TGTGCCAGCAGCTTAGGGGGTTTAGCGGGAGGGCCCCCCCATTTAGAGCAGTACTTC.

CDR3 nucleotide sequence: TGTGCCAGCAGCTTAGCGGGACTAGCGAAATACAATGAGCAGTTCTTC. Encoded protein: CASSLAGLAKYNEQFF. The chain carries TRBV7-9 and TRBJ2-1, with 10 bases lining up with TRBD2. V dropped 0 bases and J dropped 4; count of bases not matched to a gene: 3. In germline, CDR1 is SEHNR, CDR2 FQNEAQ (reference sequence). The CDR3 length is 16 residues.

This chain uses TRBV11-3 with TRBJ2-7, with a possible D match to TRBD2 (5 bases). Germline assignment: CDR1 SGHNT and CDR2 YENEEA. The CDR3 consists of 13 residues. The ends were cut back, 4 bases at V and 3 bases at J, with 10 bases in the middle. The CDR3 protein is CASSYGSNYEQYF. CDR3 coding DNA: TGTGCCAGCAGCTATGGGAGCAACTACGAGCAGTACTTC. Full variable domain (outside the CDR3, taken from reference TRBV11-3 and TRBJ2-7): EAGVVQSPRYKIIEKKQPVAFWCNPISGHNTLYWYLQNLGQGPELLIRYENEEAVDDSQLPKDRFSAERLKGVDSTLKIQPAELGDSAVYLCASSYGSNYEQYFGPGTRLTVT.

The chain couples TRBV7-9 to TRBJ1-5; TRBD1 agrees at 10 bases. Germline assignment: CDR1 SEHNR and CDR2 FQNEAQ (reference sequence). This CDR3 has 15 amino acids. The V segment lost 3 bases and the J segment 4 bases; nucleotides outside the gene matches: 3. CDR3 in DNA: TGTGCCAGCAGCTTGGGACAGGGGATGAATCAGCCCCAGCATTTT. Its protein product is CASSLGQGMNQPQHF. Using reference TRBV7-9 and TRBJ1-5 for the parts outside the CDR3, the full variable domain is DTGVSQNPRHKITKRGQNVTFRCDPISEHNRLYWYRQTLGQGPEFLTYFQNEAQLEKSRLLSDRFSAERPKGSFSTLEIQRTEQGDSAMYLCASSLGQGMNQPQHFGDGTRLSIL.

The chain is built from TRBV6-2 or TRBV6-3 and TRBJ1-4, with 10 positions matching TRBD1. The V segment lost 2 bases and the J segment 10 bases; nucleotides outside the gene matches: 16. CDR3 length: 18 amino acids. Germline V gene sequence: CDR1 MNHEY, CDR2 SVGEGT. Here the CDR3 DNA reads TGTGCCAGCAGTTACCCCCCTACCAAGGGACAGGGGAGTGGAAAACTGTTTTTT. Translation gives CASSYPPTKGQGSGKLFF.

The chain uses TRBV28 and TRBJ2-5; 7 positions agree with TRBD2. The V gene end was trimmed by 6 bases and the J gene end by 2 bases; junction bases not matched to a gene: 9. This CDR3 spans 15 amino acids. The germline gives CDR1 MDHEN, CDR2 SYDVKM. The CDR3, as DNA: TGTGCCAGCAGCCCCGGACTAGGACGACAAGAGACCCAGTACTTC. It yields the protein CASSPGLGRQETQYF.

This rearrangement joins TRBV4-2 to TRBJ2-5, with D possibly matching TRBD2 (7 bases). The length of the CDR3 is 17 residues. Germline V gives CDR1 LGHNA, CDR2 YNFKEQ. V shed 0 bases and J shed 2 bases, with 16 bases lying between them. The CDR3 DNA sequence: TGTGCCAGCAGCCAAGATGGGGCGGGGGCCCCTCAAGAGACCCAGTACTTC. Protein sequence: CASSQDGAGAPQETQYF.

CDR3 sequence: CATSRDKGEGARTGELFF. The CDR3 coding sequence is TGTGCCACCAGCAGAGATAAGGGAGAGGGGGCGCGCACCGGGGAGCTGTTTTTT. The gene calls are TRBV15 and TRBJ2-2; 7 positions agree with TRBD1. The germline CDR1 and CDR2 sequences are LNHNV and YYDKDF (reference sequence). The CDR3 length is 18 residues. Losses at the gene ends were 0 bases for V and 4 bases for J; bases not matched to a gene: 11.

The chain couples TRBV6-2 or TRBV6-3 to TRBJ2-3; tentative D call: TRBD1 (6 bases). V lost 0 bases and J lost 2, with 9 bases in between. Germline-derived CDR1 and CDR2 are MNHEY and SVGEGT. The CDR3 contains 15 residues. The CDR3 DNA sequence: TGTGCCAGCAGTTACTCGGGGGCCCCCACAGATACGCAGTATTTT. It codes for CASSYSGAPTDTQYF.

The chain has TRBV19 and TRBJ1-4; D is ambiguous. This CDR3 is 15 amino acids long. The V gene lost 5 bases and the J gene lost 8 bases, with 18 bases spanning the gap. Looked up from germline, CDR1 is LNHDA and CDR2 is SQIVND (reference sequence). The CDR3 DNA is TGTGCCAGTAGTCCAGAGAGGGCCAGAGGGGAAAAACTGTTTTTT. Translation: CASSPERARGEKLFF.

The chain employs TRBV3-1 (or the pseudogene TRBV3-2) and TRBJ1-1; D remains unclear. The germline gives CDR1 LGHDT, CDR2 YNNKEL (reference sequence). Trimming shortened V by 6 bases and J by 7 bases, and 15 bases separated the two germline ends. The CDR3 sequence is 13 residues long. As DNA, the CDR3 is TGTGCCAGCAGACTCAGTAAACTAAGTGAAGCTTTCTTT. It yields the protein CASRLSKLSEAFF.

The chain joins TRBV19 to TRBJ1-5, with a possible D match to TRBD1 (6 bases). CDR1 and CDR2 from the germline V gene are LNHDA and SQIVND (reference sequence). There are 15 residues in the CDR3. Trimming pared 0 bases from V and 4 bases from J, leaving 10 bases between. The CDR3 region has the DNA TGTGCCAGTAGTATAGAACAGGGTCCAAATCAGCCCCAGCATTTT. It encodes CASSIEQGPNQPQHF.